This TCR beta chain is from a study of T-cell memory formation after mild COVID-19 (TCRdb year 2021). Regarding the complete study: TCR sequence clusters from the two donors were found to be largely donor specific. In two donors, T-cell clones that expanded and contracted after mild COVID-19 were followed by sequencing TCRalpha and TCRbeta repertoires longitudinally. Two young, previously healthy adult volunteers made up the cohort, one male and one female. On the study overall, not on this receptor specifically: The study covered only a couple of mild cases, and larger cohorts including severe cases with pre-infection samples were considered necessary. SARS-CoV-2 specificity of the second-wave clones peaking on day 37 was not confirmed. Contracting CD4+ clones were located mainly in the CM and EM memory subsets, whereas CD8+ clones were found to be enriched in EMRA. Some responding clones were detected in pre-infection memory, suggesting pre-existing cross-reactive memory T cells joined the SARS-CoV-2 response. Balanced CD4/CD8 phenotypes were observed for clones contracting from day 15 to 85, whereas a bias towards CD4+ was observed for a second wave of clones expanding from day 15 to 37.

PBMCs were isolated by Ficoll-Paque density gradient centrifugation. This clonotype was counted between two and nine times. The antigen this receptor binds is unknown. It has no much larger one-base neighbor in the sample; base qualities were not kept. The CDR3 numbers 14 residues from cysteine through phenylalanine. Solely the CDR3 DNA is kept, with 42 bases framed from the first base. The listed sequencing device is Illumina NovaSeq 6000. cDNA libraries for TCRalpha and TCRbeta were prepared by 5'RACE using constant-segment primers, with sample barcodes and unique molecular identifiers added. Trizol reagent was used to extract RNA from every sample. Libraries were amplified in two PCR steps, with a second sample barcode and Illumina TruSeq adapters added in the second step. Libraries were sequenced on an Illumina NovaSeq with 2 x 150 bp paired-end reads. The authors' pipeline ran thus. With migec v1.2.7, reads were demultiplexed and then collapsed into UMI-guided consensus sequences. With mixcr v2.1.11, UMI consensuses were aligned to TRA and TRB V and J templates and assembled into clonotypes. A clonotype was counted as expanded or contracted only if both edgeR and NoisET called the change significant, with noise models trained on biological replicates. edgeR calls used a false discovery rate-adjusted p below 0.01 and a log2 fold-change threshold of 1. As an exploratory analysis of dynamics, max-normalized trajectories of the 1000 most abundant clonotypes were examined by PCA with hierarchical clustering. Separately sequenced CD4+ and CD8+ repertoires were used to assign the CD4 or CD8 phenotype of responding clones. The public reads were reprocessed in TCRdb via fastp at Q25 and MiXCR, keeping in-frame beta chains. Here each entry gathers all rows of one CDR3 protein and keeps the most common genes and DNA. The V and J calls were determined by TCRdb, not by the authors. Recorded for this sample are 280,000 or so distinct CDR3 sequences; approximately 19% of them occurred a single time. 23% of the sample lies in the top ten.

Sample: PBMCs or a T cell subset sorted from them (not recorded which). The chain uses TRBV21-1 and TRBJ1-5. TRBV21-1 is a pseudogene. The TCR comes from a man younger than 35 who had mild COVID-19 (a few samples of this study predate the infection). The sample titles of this study are shuffled in the database, so cell type and time point are left out; the donor was told from shared clones. The nucleotide sequence reads TGTGCCAGCGTCTCGGGCCCCTCGAATCAGCCCCAGCATTTT. Its protein is CASVSGPSNQPQHF.